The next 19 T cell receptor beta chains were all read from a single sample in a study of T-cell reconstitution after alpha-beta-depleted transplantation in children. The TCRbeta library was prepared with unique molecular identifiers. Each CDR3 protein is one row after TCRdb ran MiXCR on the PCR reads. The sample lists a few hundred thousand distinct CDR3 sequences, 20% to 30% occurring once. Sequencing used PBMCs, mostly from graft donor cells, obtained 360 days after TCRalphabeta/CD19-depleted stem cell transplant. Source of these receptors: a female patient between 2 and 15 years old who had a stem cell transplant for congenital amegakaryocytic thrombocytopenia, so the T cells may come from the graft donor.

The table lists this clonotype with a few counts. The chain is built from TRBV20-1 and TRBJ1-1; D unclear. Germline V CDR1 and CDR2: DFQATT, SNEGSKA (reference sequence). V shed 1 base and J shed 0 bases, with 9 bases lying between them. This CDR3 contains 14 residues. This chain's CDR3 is CSARVGLMNTEAFF. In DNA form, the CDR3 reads TGCAGTGCTAGAGTGGGTTTAATGAACACTGAAGCTTTCTTT.

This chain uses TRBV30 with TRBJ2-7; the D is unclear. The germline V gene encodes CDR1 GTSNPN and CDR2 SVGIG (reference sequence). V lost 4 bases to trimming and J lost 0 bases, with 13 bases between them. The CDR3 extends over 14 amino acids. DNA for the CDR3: TGTGCCTGGAAAGGTGATAGGTACTCCTACGAGCAGTACTTC. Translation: CAWKGDRYSYEQYF.

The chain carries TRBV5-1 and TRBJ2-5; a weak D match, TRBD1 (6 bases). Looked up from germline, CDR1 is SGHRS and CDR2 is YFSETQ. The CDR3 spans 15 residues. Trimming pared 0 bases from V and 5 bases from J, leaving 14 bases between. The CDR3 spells CASSLAGVQGETQYF. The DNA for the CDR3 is TGCGCCAGCAGCTTGGCAGGGGTCCAAGGGGAGACCCAGTACTTC.

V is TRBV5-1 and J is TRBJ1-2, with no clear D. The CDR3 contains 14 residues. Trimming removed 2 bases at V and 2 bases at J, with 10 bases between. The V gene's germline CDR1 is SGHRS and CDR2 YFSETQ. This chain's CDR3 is CASSLEGGNYGYTF. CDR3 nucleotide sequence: TGCGCCAGCAGCTTAGAGGGAGGGAACTATGGCTACACCTTC.

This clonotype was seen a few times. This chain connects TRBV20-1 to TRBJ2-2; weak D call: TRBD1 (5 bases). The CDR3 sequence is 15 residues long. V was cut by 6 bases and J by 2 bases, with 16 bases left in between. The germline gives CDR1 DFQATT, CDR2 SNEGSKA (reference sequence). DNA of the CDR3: TGCAGTGCAGACCCTGGACACCAAAACACCGGGGAGCTGTTTTTT. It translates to CSADPGHQNTGELFF.

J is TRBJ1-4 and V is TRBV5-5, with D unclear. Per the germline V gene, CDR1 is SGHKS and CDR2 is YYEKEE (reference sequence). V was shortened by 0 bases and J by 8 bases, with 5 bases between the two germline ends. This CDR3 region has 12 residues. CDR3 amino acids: CASSLGREKLFF. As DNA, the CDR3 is TGTGCCAGCAGCTTGGGTAGGGAAAAACTGTTTTTT.

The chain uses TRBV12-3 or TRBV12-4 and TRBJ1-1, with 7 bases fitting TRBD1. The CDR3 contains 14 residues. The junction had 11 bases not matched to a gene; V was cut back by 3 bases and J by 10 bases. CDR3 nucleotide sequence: TGTGCCAGCAGTTTCGGGAGGGGGCGGGTAAGAGCTTTCTTT. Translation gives CASSFGRGRVRAFF.

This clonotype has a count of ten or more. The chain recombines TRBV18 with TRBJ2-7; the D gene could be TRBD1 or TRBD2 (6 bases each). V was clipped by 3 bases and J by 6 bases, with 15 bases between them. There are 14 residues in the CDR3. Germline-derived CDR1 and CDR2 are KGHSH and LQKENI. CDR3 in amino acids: CASSPTGGPGEQYF. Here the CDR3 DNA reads TGTGCCAGCTCACCTACTGGGGGGCCTGGCGAGCAGTACTTC.

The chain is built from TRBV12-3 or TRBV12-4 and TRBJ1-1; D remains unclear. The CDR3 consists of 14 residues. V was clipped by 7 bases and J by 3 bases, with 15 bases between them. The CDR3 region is CASTKLPFDTEAFF. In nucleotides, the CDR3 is TGTGCCAGCACCAAACTCCCGTTTGACACTGAAGCTTTCTTT.

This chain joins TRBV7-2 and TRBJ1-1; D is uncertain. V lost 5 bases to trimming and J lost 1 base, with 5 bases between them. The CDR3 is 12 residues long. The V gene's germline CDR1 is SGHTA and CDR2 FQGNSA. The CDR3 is CASSRPNTEAFF. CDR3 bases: TGTGCCAGCAGCCGCCCGAACACTGAAGCTTTCTTT. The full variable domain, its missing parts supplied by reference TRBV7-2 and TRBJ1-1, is GAGVSQSPSNKVTEKGKDVELRCDPISGHTALYWYRQSLGQGLEFLIYFQGNSAPDKSGLPSDRFSAERTGGSVSTLTIQRTQQEDSAVYLCASSRPNTEAFFGQGTRLTVV.

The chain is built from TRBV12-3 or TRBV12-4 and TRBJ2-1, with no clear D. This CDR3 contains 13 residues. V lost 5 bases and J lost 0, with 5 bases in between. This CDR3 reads CASSTLSYNEQFF. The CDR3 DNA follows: TGTGCCAGCAGTACCCTCTCCTACAATGAGCAGTTCTTC.

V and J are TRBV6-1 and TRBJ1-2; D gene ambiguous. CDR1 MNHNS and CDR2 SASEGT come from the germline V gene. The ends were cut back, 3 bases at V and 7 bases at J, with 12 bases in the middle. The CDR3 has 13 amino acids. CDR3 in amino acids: CASSEDPIGGYTF. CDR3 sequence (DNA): TGTGCCAGCAGTGAGGACCCAATAGGTGGCTACACCTTC.

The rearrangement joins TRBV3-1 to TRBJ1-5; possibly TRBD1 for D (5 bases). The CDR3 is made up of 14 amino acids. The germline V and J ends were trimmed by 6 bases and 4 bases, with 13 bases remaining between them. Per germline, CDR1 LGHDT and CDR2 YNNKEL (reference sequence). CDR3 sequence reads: CASRGRWANQPQHF. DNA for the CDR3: TGTGCCAGCAGGGGACGGTGGGCAAATCAGCCCCAGCATTTT.

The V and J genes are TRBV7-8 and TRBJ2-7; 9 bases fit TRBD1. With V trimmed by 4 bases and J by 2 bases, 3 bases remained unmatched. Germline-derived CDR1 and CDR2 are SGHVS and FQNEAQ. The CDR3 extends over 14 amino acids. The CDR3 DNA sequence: TGTGCCAGCAGCTCCGGGACAGGGACCTACGAGCAGTACTTC. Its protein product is CASSSGTGTYEQYF.

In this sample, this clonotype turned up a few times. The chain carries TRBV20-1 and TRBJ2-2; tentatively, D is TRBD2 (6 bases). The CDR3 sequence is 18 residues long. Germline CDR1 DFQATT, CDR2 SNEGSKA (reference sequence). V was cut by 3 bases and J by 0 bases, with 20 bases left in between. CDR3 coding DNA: TGCAGTGCTAGCGGCCCCGGCGGGACTCTATCGAACACCGGGGAGCTGTTTTTT. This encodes CSASGPGGTLSNTGELFF.

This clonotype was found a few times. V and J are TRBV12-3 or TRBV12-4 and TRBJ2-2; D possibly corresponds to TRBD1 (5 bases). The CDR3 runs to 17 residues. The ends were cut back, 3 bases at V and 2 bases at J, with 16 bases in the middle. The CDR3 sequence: CASSLIGANYNTGELFF. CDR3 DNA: TGTGCCAGCAGTTTGATAGGGGCGAACTATAACACCGGGGAGCTGTTTTTT.

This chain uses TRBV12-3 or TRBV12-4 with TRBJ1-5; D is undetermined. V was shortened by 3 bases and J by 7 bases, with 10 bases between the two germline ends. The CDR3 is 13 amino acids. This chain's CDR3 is CASSFGPGQPQHF. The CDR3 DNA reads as TGTGCCAGCAGTTTTGGTCCGGGGCAGCCCCAGCATTTT.

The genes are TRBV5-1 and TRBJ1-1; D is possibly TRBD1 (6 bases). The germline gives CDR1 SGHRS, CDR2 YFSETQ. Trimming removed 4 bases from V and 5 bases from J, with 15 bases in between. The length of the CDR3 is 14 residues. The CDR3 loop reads CASSGEGEGTEAFF. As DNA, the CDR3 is TGCGCCAGCAGCGGAGAGGGGGAGGGGACTGAAGCTTTCTTT.

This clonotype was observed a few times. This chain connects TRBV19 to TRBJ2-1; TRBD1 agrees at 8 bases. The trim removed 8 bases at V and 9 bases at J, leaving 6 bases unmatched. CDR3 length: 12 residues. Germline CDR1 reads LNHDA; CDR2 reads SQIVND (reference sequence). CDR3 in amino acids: CASGTGGTEQFF. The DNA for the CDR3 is TGTGCCAGTGGCACAGGGGGTACTGAGCAGTTCTTC. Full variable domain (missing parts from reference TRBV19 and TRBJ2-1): DGGITQSPKYLFRKEGQNVTLSCEQNLNHDAMYWYRQDPGQGLRLIYYSQIVNDFQKGDIAEGYSVSREKKESFPLTVTSAQKNPTAFYLCASGTGGTEQFFGPGTRLTVL.